This T cell receptor beta chain was retrieved from a study of blood T cell repertoires in COVID-19 (TCRdb year 2020). With respect to the entire study: Collaborator samples came from the United States, Italy and Spain and covered acute and convalescent phases of COVID-19. The prospective study material was composed of cDNA or gDNA derived from T cells, B-cell-depleted T cells, or PBMCs. Subjects who had been exposed to COVID-19, were actively infected with it, or had recovered from it provided the deeply sampled blood TCRbeta repertoires that made up the dataset. A freely available public database, intended as a resource for researchers studying the immune response to SARS-CoV-2, is where the repertoires were released. The samples were drawn from the first 160 participants of the ongoing ImmuneRACE study and from 950 to 1,500 subjects provided by 6 global collaborators. A de-identified subject ID, COVID-19 status, age in years and sex were almost always included in the sample metadata. Where HLA class I and class II types were available, the types were taken from metadata supplied by the sample provider, not from assay-based typing. Overall study results and their limits: The quantity of clinical and demographic metadata differed by source and by participant and was supplied without curation.

At one collaborating source in Seattle, patients were enrolled during active infection and were followed longitudinally through the course of disease. Collaborating institutions collected whole blood in K2EDTA tubes following their own protocols. For TCRbeta analysis, collaborator samples were shipped as frozen whole blood, as isolated PBMCs, or as DNA extracted from either sample type. TCRbeta CDR3 regions were amplified from genomic DNA by means of the immunoSEQ Assay, a bias-controlled multiplex PCR. As for the original processing: The number of nucleated cells in each sample was estimated by amplification of reference gene primers within the assay. To quantify the absolute abundance of each unique TCRbeta CDR3 rearrangement, sequence reads were collapsed and filtered. For each sample, productive Simpson clonality was calculated as the square root of Simpson's diversity index across productive rearrangements. TCRdb carries this immuneACCESS record with in-frame sequences only. Its versions omit some clonotypes, under half of them owing to an unresolved V gene in the studies checked, with the rest unexplained. The V and J calls and clone size come from that table; D and trimming were worked out from the DNA. This sample lists approximately 160,000 clones; roughly 84% were detected once. The ten largest account for around 8% of the sample.

About this clone itself: What this receptor recognizes is not known. The record has no base qualities; no much larger clone is one base away.

The sequence derives from a woman between 55 and 75 years old with COVID-19, enrolled during active disease. The specimen sequenced was peripheral blood.

The CDR3 has the sequence CASSLWGQTGELFF. The sequenced DNA is TGTGCCAGCAGCTTATGGGGCCAGACCGGGGAGCTGTTTTTT. Recombination connected TRBV7-3 to TRBJ2-2; TRBD1 could be the D gene, as 5 bases match. The germline V gene supplies CDR1 SGHTA and CDR2 FQGTGA. V and J are truncated by 2 bases and 5 bases respectively, leaving an intervening sequence of 9 bases. Reading from cysteine to phenylalanine, the CDR3 counts 14 amino acids. CDR3 DNA is the only sequence kept; it has 42 bases, read in frame from the first base.